A single TCR beta chain is shown here with its context. TCRdb re-called the 5' RACE reads with MiXCR, one entry per CDR3 protein. The data hold about 48,000 distinct CDR3 sequences, with approximately 5% observed a single time. These data belong to a study of spatial heterogeneity in lung cancer. The CDR3 covers 14 residues. The ends lost 6 bases at V and 4 bases at J; junction bases unmatched: 8. Time point denoted: sample taken at primary tumor resection. The sample was PBMCs, taken at surgery. This TCR was sampled from a male donor with early-stage non-small cell lung cancer. The V gene is TRBV12-3 or TRBV12-4, the J gene TRBJ1-2, with TRBD1 identical over 7 bases. DNA for the CDR3: TGTGCCAGCAGCGCCACAGGGGCGAGCTATGGCTACACCTTC. Residues: CASSATGASYGYTF.